Included here is one T cell receptor beta chain sequence, with context. Its cognate antigen is unknown. CDR3 size: 15 residues. The germline gives CDR1 MNHEY, CDR2 SMNVEV (reference sequence). V lost 0 bases and J 9 bases, leaving 12 bases between the germline ends. This entry belongs to a study of shared clonotypes between healthy human individuals. Study-wide findings and caveats: Estimated richness values were generally larger in naive subsets than in memory subsets.

Libraries were prepared by immunoSEQ multiplex PCR; TCRdb keeps only in-frame clonotypes and omits some of them. The sample has millions of clones; approximately 92% are singletons. The source is a man younger than 35 in good health. Sequencing used naive CD4+ T cells sorted from blood. Subset specified: CD45RA+ positively selected. The chain employs TRBV27 and TRBJ1-6; D perhaps matches TRBD1 (6 bases). In DNA, the CDR3 is TGTGCCAGCAGTTTATCAAGGGGGGCCGGTTCACCCCTCCACTTT. This translates into CASSLSRGAGSPLHF.